The next 15 T cell receptor beta chains were all read from a single sample in a study of cytomegalovirus exposure and HLA in healthy donors. The PCR used 60 Vbeta and 13 Jbeta primers. Repertoires were generated with immunoSEQ multiplex PCR, while TCRdb's copy carries only in-frame clones and drops some. The sample table sets out fewer than 150,000 clones. The sample taken for sequencing was PBMCs. These receptors were collected from a man between 18 and 29 years old in good health and CMV-seronegative.

As regards this clone: It is likely a read error, because the conserved phenylalanine at the end of the CDR3 is missing. In DNA, the CDR3 is TGTGCCAGCAGTTTACCAGGGGCATATAATTCACCCCTCCACCTT. This sequence encodes CASSLPGAYNSPLHL. This chain connects TRBV27 to TRBJ1-6; weak D call: TRBD1 (6 bases). CDR3 length: 15 amino acids. Trimming cost V 2 bases and J 4 bases, with 9 bases left between them. Per the germline V gene, CDR1 is MNHEY and CDR2 is SMNVEV (reference sequence).

This rearrangement joins TRBV7-9 to TRBJ2-7; 7 nucleotides line up with TRBD2. This CDR3 contains 14 residues. CDR1 and CDR2 (germline): SEHNR, FQNEAQ (reference sequence). V was pared by 5 bases and J by 4 bases, with 8 bases of the junction left unmatched. The CDR3 DNA follows: TGTGCCAGCAGCGTCGACTACGGGGGGTACGAGCAGTACTTC. Residues: CASSVDYGGYEQYF.

The chain combines TRBV6-6 with TRBJ2-2; perhaps TRBD2 as D (6 bases). With 0 bases removed from V and 6 bases from J, the gap between germline ends came to 14 bases. This CDR3 is built from 16 residues. Germline loops: CDR1 MNHNY, CDR2 SVGAGI (reference sequence). This CDR3 reads CASSYSSSGVPGELFF. CDR3 DNA: TGTGCCAGCAGTTACTCGAGTAGCGGAGTCCCCGGGGAGCTGTTTTTT.

This chain connects TRBV7-9 to TRBJ2-1; TRBD2 matches 8 bases. V was clipped by 6 bases and J by 8 bases; unmatched bases: 9. Per germline, CDR1 SEHNR and CDR2 FQNEAQ (reference sequence). This CDR3 is 14 amino acids long. The CDR3 loop reads CASSSRGGFYEQFF. The DNA for the CDR3 is TGTGCCAGCAGTTCTCGCGGGGGGTTCTATGAGCAGTTCTTC.

The V and J genes are TRBV7-3 and TRBJ2-3; 7 bases agree with TRBD2. The germline V gene encodes CDR1 SGHTA and CDR2 FQGTGA. CDR3 length: 16 residues. J was trimmed by 3 bases and V by 1 base; bases with no gene match: 7. The CDR3 region is CASSLRPGGGTDTQYF. CDR3 nucleotides: TGTGCCAGCAGCTTAAGACCGGGAGGTGGAACAGATACGCAGTATTTT.

CDR3 protein: CASSPGTGAGDTQYF. CDR3 coding DNA: TGCGCCAGCAGTCCTGGGACAGGGGCCGGAGATACGCAGTATTTT. The rearrangement links TRBV5-1 to TRBJ2-3, with 10 bases matching TRBD1. The CDR3 covers 15 residues. CDR1 is SGHRS, CDR2 YFSETQ, per germline. V was clipped by 5 bases and J by 5 bases; unmatched bases: 8.

This chain uses TRBV10-3 with TRBJ1-6; D perhaps matches TRBD1 (6 bases). Germline V CDR1 and CDR2: ENHRY, SYGVKD. The CDR3 is made up of 12 amino acids. Trimming stripped 7 bases from V and 7 bases from J, with 8 bases between. CDR3 sequence: CAITQGNSPLHF. CDR3 coding DNA: TGTGCCATCACCCAGGGGAATTCACCCCTCCACTTT.

CDR3 sequence (DNA): TGCGCCAGCAGCATGGGACAGACATACACTGAAGCTTTCTTT. Amino acids: CASSMGQTYTEAFF. The rearrangement joins TRBV5-1 to TRBJ1-1; 7 nucleotides align to TRBD1. The V gene end was trimmed by 4 bases and the J gene end by 3 bases; junction bases not matched to a gene: 6. CDR1 is SGHRS, CDR2 YFSETQ, per germline. CDR3 length: 14 residues. Together with reference TRBV5-1 and TRBJ1-1, the CDR3 gives the full variable domain: KAGVTQTPRYLIKTRGQQVTLSCSPISGHRSVSWYQQTPGQGLQFLFEYFSETQRNKGNFPGRFSGRQFSNSRSEMNVSTLELGDSALYLCASSMGQTYTEAFFGQGTRLTVV.

This chain links TRBV6-5 with TRBJ2-7, with D hard to call. Germline CDR1 is MNHEY and CDR2 is SVGAGI. CDR3 size: 14 residues. Trimming stripped 6 bases from V and 2 bases from J, with 14 bases between. CDR3: CASRTPTAPYEQYF. The CDR3, as DNA: TGTGCCAGCAGGACACCCACTGCTCCCTACGAGCAGTACTTC.

The V call is TRBV5-4, the J call TRBJ2-1; 11 bases align to TRBD2. The CDR3 consists of 17 residues. CDR1 and CDR2 from the germline V gene are SGHNT and YYREEE (reference sequence). The J segment lost 4 bases and the V segment lost 0 bases, leaving 6 bases of the junction unmatched. CDR3 bases: TGTGCCAGCAGCTTGGAGGGACTAGCGGTACTATACAATGAGCAGTTCTTC. It specifies CASSLEGLAVLYNEQFF. The full variable domain, completed using reference TRBV5-4 and TRBJ2-1, is ETGVTQSPTHLIKTRGQQVTLRCSSQSGHNTVSWYQQALGQGPQFIFQYYREEENGRGNFPPRFSGLQFPNYSSELNVNALELDDSALYLCASSLEGLAVLYNEQFFGPGTRLTVL.

The chain combines TRBV5-4 with TRBJ2-7, with 8 bases that match TRBD2. The trim removed 0 bases at V and 5 bases at J, leaving 7 bases unmatched. From germline, CDR1 is SGHNT and CDR2 YYREEE (reference sequence). This CDR3 has 15 amino acids. CDR3 sequence reads: CASSLGRGLDHEQYF. CDR3 DNA: TGTGCCAGCAGCTTGGGACGGGGACTAGACCACGAGCAGTACTTC. Using reference TRBV5-4 and TRBJ2-7 for the parts outside the CDR3, the full variable domain is ETGVTQSPTHLIKTRGQQVTLRCSSQSGHNTVSWYQQALGQGPQFIFQYYREEENGRGNFPPRFSGLQFPNYSSELNVNALELDDSALYLCASSLGRGLDHEQYFGPGTRLTVT.

This chain connects TRBV5-6 to TRBJ1-4; 10 nucleotides line up with TRBD1. The J segment lost 5 bases and the V segment lost 4 bases, leaving 5 bases of the junction unmatched. This CDR3 has 15 residues. Germline loops: CDR1 SGHDT, CDR2 YYEEEE. DNA for the CDR3: TGTGCCAGCAGCCTGCCGGGACAGGGGAATGAAAAACTGTTTTTT. It yields the protein CASSLPGQGNEKLFF.

J is TRBJ2-1 and V is TRBV28, with 9 bases fitting TRBD1. Germline values: CDR1 MDHEN, CDR2 SYDVKM. There are 11 residues in the CDR3. The J segment lost 9 bases and the V segment lost 6 bases, leaving 0 bases of the junction unmatched. The CDR3 DNA reads TGTGCCAGCAGACAGGGGGCTGAGCAGTTCTTC. Encoded protein: CASRQGAEQFF.

This chain uses TRBV28 with TRBJ1-2; the D is unclear. CDR3 length equals 13 residues. The germline CDR1 and CDR2 sequences are MDHEN and SYDVKM. V was clipped by 5 bases and J by 4 bases, with 11 bases between them. The chain's CDR3 is CASSPSGTYGYTF. For the CDR3, the DNA is TGTGCCAGCAGTCCCTCGGGAACCTATGGCTACACCTTC.

The V call is TRBV7-9, the J call TRBJ2-7; D perhaps matches TRBD1 (6 bases). The CDR3 has 12 amino acids. Between the trimmed V and J ends, which lost 5 bases and 3 bases, there was a span of 8 bases. CDR1 is SEHNR, CDR2 FQNEAQ, per germline (reference sequence). The CDR3 sequence is CASSPRGYEQYF. The CDR3 coding sequence is TGTGCCAGCAGCCCCAGGGGCTACGAGCAGTACTTC. The full variable domain, in which reference TRBV7-9 and TRBJ2-7 provide the parts outside the CDR3, is DTGVSQNPRHKITKRGQNVTFRCDPISEHNRLYWYRQTLGQGPEFLTYFQNEAQLEKSRLLSDRFSAERPKGSFSTLEIQRTEQGDSAMYLCASSPRGYEQYFGPGTRLTVT.